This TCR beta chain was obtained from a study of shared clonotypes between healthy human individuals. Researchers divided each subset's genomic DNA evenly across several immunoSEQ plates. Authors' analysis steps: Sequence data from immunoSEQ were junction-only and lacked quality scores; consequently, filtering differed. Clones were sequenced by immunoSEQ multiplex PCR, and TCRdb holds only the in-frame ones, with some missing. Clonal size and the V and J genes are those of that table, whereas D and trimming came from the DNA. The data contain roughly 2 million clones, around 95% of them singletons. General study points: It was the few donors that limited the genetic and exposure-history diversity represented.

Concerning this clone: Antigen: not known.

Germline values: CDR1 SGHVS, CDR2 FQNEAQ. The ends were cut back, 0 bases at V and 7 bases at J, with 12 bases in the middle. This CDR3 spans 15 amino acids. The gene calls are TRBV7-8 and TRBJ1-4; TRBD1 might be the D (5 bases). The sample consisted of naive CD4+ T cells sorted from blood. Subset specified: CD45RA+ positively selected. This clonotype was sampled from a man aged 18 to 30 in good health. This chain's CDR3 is CASSLAKGSAEKLFF. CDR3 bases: TGTGCCAGCAGCTTAGCCAAGGGGTCAGCTGAAAAACTGTTTTTT.